This TCR beta chain originates from a study of blood T cell repertoires in COVID-19. Study background: Nucleic acid was either cDNA or gDNA, and it came from T cells, B-cell-depleted T cells, or PBMCs.

The repertoire was sequenced with immunoSEQ multiplex PCR; TCRdb's copy has only in-frame clones and lacks some. The table has around 60,000 clones, 74% seen once. CDR3 length equals 14 residues. Germline V CDR1 and CDR2: MNHEY, SMNVEV (reference sequence). The ends lost 6 bases at V and 5 bases at J; junction bases unmatched: 8. The chain combines TRBV27 with TRBJ2-7; 9 nucleotides agree with TRBD2. The receptor comes from a woman of 80 years or more with acute or convalescent COVID-19. Sequences were obtained from peripheral blood. The CDR3 nucleotides are TGTGCCAGCAGCGACAGGACTAGCGTGGACGAGCAGTACTTC. Translated, it gives CASSDRTSVDEQYF.